This passage covers 17 T cell receptor beta chains from one sample sequenced in a study of cytomegalovirus exposure and HLA in healthy donors. 60 Vbeta and 13 Jbeta primers were used in PCR. Method: immunoSEQ multiplex PCR; TCRdb's copy keeps in-frame clones and lacks some. The sample includes 110,000 to 150,000 clones, around three quarters of them seen just once. The source material was PBMCs. The receptors here all came from a middle-aged woman in good health and CMV-seronegative.

The chain couples TRBV7-8 to TRBJ1-2; TRBD1 matches at 9 bases. Trimming removed 5 bases from V and 4 bases from J; junction bases left unmatched: 11. The CDR3 extends over 16 amino acids. Germline CDR1 reads SGHVS; CDR2 reads FQNEAQ. The CDR3 here is CASSLAGQGFAYGYTF. As DNA, the CDR3 is TGTGCCAGCAGCCTGGCGGGACAGGGTTTTGCCTATGGCTACACCTTC.

This rearrangement joins TRBV5-6 to TRBJ1-3; the match to TRBD1 covers 9 bases. Losses at the gene ends were 2 bases for V and 4 bases for J; bases not matched to a gene: 7. Germline CDR1 reads SGHDT; CDR2 reads YYEEEE. The CDR3 has 16 amino acids. The CDR3: CASSLIPGQGGNTIYF. CDR3 coding DNA: TGTGCCAGCAGCTTAATTCCGGGACAGGGAGGAAACACCATATATTTT.

As DNA, the CDR3 is TGTGCCAGCAGTGGCGGAGGTTTCTCTGGGGCCAACGTCCTGACTTTC. It is translated as CASSGGGFSGANVLTF. The rearrangement links TRBV27 to TRBJ2-6, with a weak D call TRBD2 (5 bases). The V gene lost 5 bases and the J gene lost 0 bases, with 11 bases spanning the gap. Germline V CDR1 and CDR2: MNHEY, SMNVEV (reference sequence). The CDR3 covers 16 residues.

The V and J genes are TRBV19 and TRBJ1-3, with D perhaps TRBD1 (5 bases). V lost 10 bases and J 0 bases, leaving 16 bases between the germline ends. This CDR3 has 15 residues. Germline V gene sequence: CDR1 LNHDA, CDR2 SQIVND (reference sequence). CDR3 DNA: TGTGCCACCAGTTGGGGGGTCCACTCTGGAAACACCATATATTTT. Its translation: CATSWGVHSGNTIYF.

This clone was picked up a small number of times. The rearrangement joins TRBV9 to TRBJ2-1, with a weak D call TRBD2 (5 bases). The germline gives CDR1 SGDLS, CDR2 YYNGEE. Trimming left V 4 bases short and J 0 bases short, with 8 bases between. There are 14 residues in the CDR3. The CDR3: CASSQTSSYNEQFF. The CDR3 DNA follows: TGTGCCAGCAGCCAAACTAGCTCCTACAATGAGCAGTTCTTC. Full variable domain (outside the CDR3, taken from reference TRBV9 and TRBJ2-1): DSGVTQTPKHLITATGQRVTLRCSPRSGDLSVYWYQQSLDQGLQFLIQYYNGEERAKGNILERFSAQQFPDLHSELNLSSLELGDSALYFCASSQTSSYNEQFFGPGTRLTVL.

The CDR3 sequence is CASRELDREVNYGYTF. CDR3 coding DNA: TGTGCCAGCAGAGAACTCGACAGGGAAGTAAACTATGGCTACACCTTC. This chain uses TRBV28 with TRBJ1-2; TRBD1 matches at 7 bases. Germline V gives CDR1 MDHEN, CDR2 SYDVKM. This CDR3 spans 16 amino acids. V gave up 6 bases and J gave up 2 bases; unmatched junction bases: 12.

This chain connects TRBV2 to TRBJ1-3; D possibly corresponds to TRBD1 (6 bases). There are 18 residues in the CDR3. The germline V gene has CDR1 SNHLY and CDR2 FYNNEI. V was cut by 4 bases and J by 0 bases, with 19 bases left in between. CDR3 in amino acids: CASSVGFDRRTSGNTIYF. CDR3 coding DNA: TGTGCCAGCAGTGTGGGGTTTGACAGGAGAACCTCTGGAAACACCATATATTTT.

The V call is TRBV5-4, the J call TRBJ2-5, with 13 bases matching TRBD2. The DNA matches TRBJ2-7 better at its end, which makes the J call doubtful. The CDR3 totals 17 residues. In germline, CDR1 is SGHNT, CDR2 YYREEE (reference sequence). CDR3 in amino acids: CASSPRLAGGRGYEQYF. The DNA for the CDR3 is TGTGCCAGCAGCCCTAGACTAGCGGGAGGCAGGGGCTACGAGCAGTACTTC.

This clone was counted between two and nine times. The rearrangement links TRBV15 to TRBJ2-7; no reliable D call. This CDR3 has 14 residues. Germline loops: CDR1 LNHNV, CDR2 YYDKDF (reference sequence). Trimming took off 3 bases at V and 3 bases at J, with 12 bases between the two ends. The CDR3 protein is CATSSAPRDYEQYF. For the CDR3, the DNA is TGTGCCACCAGCAGTGCCCCAAGAGACTACGAGCAGTACTTC.

This clone appeared a few times. The chain uses TRBV7-8 and TRBJ2-5; 8 positions match TRBD2. This CDR3 region has 16 residues. Germline V gives CDR1 SGHVS, CDR2 FQNEAQ. V was pared by 3 bases and J by 5 bases, with 11 bases of the junction left unmatched. The CDR3 nucleotides read TGTGCCAGCAGCTTTCGGGGGGGACGGGGGATGGAGACCCAGTACTTC. As protein: CASSFRGGRGMETQYF.

The CDR3 region has the DNA TGTGCCATCAGTGACTTCGGGACAGATCAAGAGACCCAGTACTTC. Encoded protein: CAISDFGTDQETQYF. The V and J genes are TRBV10-3 and TRBJ2-5; 7 bases map to TRBD1. Trimming at V came to 3 bases and at J to 2 bases, leaving 6 bases not matched to a gene. Germline V gene data show CDR1 as ENHRY and CDR2 as SYGVKD. The CDR3 has 15 residues.

This chain connects TRBV18 to TRBJ1-1; D remains unclear. Germline loops: CDR1 KGHSH, CDR2 LQKENI. CDR3 length: 16 amino acids. The V end was cut by 5 bases, the J end by 3 bases, with 19 bases between. The CDR3 loop is CASSTPDIRMDTEAFF. As DNA, the CDR3 is TGTGCCAGCTCAACCCCTGACATACGGATGGACACTGAAGCTTTCTTT.

The rearrangement joins TRBV5-1 to TRBJ1-3; 10 nucleotides match TRBD1. Germline CDR1 is SGHRS and CDR2 is YFSETQ. Germline trimming cut 1 base from V and 1 base from J; bases unmatched to any gene: 8. The CDR3 is 18 residues long. The CDR3 DNA follows: TGCGCCAGCAGCTTGATTCTGGGGACAGGGGATTCTGGAAACACCATATATTTT. This translates into CASSLILGTGDSGNTIYF.

A note on this clone: The junction differs from germline at one of its ends, possibly a read error. The genes are TRBV5-6 and TRBJ1-2, with 8 bases aligning to TRBD1. Germline V gene sequence: CDR1 SGHDT, CDR2 YYEEEE. The CDR3 totals 15 residues. CDR3 sequence: CAGSFWDRKSYGYTF. Written as DNA, the CDR3 is TGTGCCGGCAGCTTTTGGGACAGGAAGTCCTATGGCTACACCTTC.

The chain employs TRBV5-4 and TRBJ1-1, with TRBD1 matching over 9 bases. Germline V lookup: CDR1 SGHNT, CDR2 YYREEE (reference sequence). The CDR3 length is 16 residues. V was clipped by 4 bases and J by 0 bases; unmatched bases: 7. CDR3 nucleotides: TGTGCCAGCAGCAGGGGACAGGGAGTTTTGAACACTGAAGCTTTCTTT. It is translated as CASSRGQGVLNTEAFF.

The genes are TRBV6-5 and TRBJ2-4, with a weak D call TRBD1 (6 bases). Per the germline V gene, CDR1 is MNHEY and CDR2 is SVGAGI. The CDR3 extends over 13 amino acids. The ends were cut back, 5 bases at V and 12 bases at J, with 17 bases in the middle. In DNA, the CDR3 is TGTGCCAGCAGTCGACAGGCCCGGGGCCATCAGTACTTC. This gives the protein CASSRQARGHQYF.

This clone was counted once. The chain combines TRBV5-5 with TRBJ1-6, with TRBD1 identical over 7 bases. The V gene end was trimmed by 4 bases and the J gene end by 3 bases; junction bases not matched to a gene: 10. Germline V CDR1 and CDR2: SGHKS, YYEKEE (reference sequence). This CDR3 spans 17 amino acids. Here the CDR3 DNA reads TGTGCCAGCAGCCGAACACAGGGGCCCGACTATAATTCACCCCTCCACTTT. It translates to CASSRTQGPDYNSPLHF.